The text below deals with one T cell receptor beta chain. This sample is part of a study of T cell changes during pregnancy in multiple sclerosis. Clones were read by immunoSEQ multiplex PCR, and TCRdb kept only the in-frame ones, dropping some. Counted here are some 30,000 clones, about nine tenths occurring once; the ten biggest clones make up 6% to 9%. The source material was CD8+ T cells from peripheral blood mononuclear cells, sampled before pregnancy. The sequence came from a female donor with multiple sclerosis, enrolled in a pregnancy study.

The CDR3 DNA reads as TGTGCCAGCAGTCTCACTAGCGGGACCTACAATGAGCAGTTCTTC. This codes for CASSLTSGTYNEQFF. The rearrangement links TRBV27 to TRBJ2-1; 10 nucleotides align to TRBD2. The CDR3 length is 15 residues. CDR1 is MNHEY, CDR2 SMNVEV, per germline (reference sequence). V gave up 5 bases and J gave up 2 bases; unmatched junction bases: 3.